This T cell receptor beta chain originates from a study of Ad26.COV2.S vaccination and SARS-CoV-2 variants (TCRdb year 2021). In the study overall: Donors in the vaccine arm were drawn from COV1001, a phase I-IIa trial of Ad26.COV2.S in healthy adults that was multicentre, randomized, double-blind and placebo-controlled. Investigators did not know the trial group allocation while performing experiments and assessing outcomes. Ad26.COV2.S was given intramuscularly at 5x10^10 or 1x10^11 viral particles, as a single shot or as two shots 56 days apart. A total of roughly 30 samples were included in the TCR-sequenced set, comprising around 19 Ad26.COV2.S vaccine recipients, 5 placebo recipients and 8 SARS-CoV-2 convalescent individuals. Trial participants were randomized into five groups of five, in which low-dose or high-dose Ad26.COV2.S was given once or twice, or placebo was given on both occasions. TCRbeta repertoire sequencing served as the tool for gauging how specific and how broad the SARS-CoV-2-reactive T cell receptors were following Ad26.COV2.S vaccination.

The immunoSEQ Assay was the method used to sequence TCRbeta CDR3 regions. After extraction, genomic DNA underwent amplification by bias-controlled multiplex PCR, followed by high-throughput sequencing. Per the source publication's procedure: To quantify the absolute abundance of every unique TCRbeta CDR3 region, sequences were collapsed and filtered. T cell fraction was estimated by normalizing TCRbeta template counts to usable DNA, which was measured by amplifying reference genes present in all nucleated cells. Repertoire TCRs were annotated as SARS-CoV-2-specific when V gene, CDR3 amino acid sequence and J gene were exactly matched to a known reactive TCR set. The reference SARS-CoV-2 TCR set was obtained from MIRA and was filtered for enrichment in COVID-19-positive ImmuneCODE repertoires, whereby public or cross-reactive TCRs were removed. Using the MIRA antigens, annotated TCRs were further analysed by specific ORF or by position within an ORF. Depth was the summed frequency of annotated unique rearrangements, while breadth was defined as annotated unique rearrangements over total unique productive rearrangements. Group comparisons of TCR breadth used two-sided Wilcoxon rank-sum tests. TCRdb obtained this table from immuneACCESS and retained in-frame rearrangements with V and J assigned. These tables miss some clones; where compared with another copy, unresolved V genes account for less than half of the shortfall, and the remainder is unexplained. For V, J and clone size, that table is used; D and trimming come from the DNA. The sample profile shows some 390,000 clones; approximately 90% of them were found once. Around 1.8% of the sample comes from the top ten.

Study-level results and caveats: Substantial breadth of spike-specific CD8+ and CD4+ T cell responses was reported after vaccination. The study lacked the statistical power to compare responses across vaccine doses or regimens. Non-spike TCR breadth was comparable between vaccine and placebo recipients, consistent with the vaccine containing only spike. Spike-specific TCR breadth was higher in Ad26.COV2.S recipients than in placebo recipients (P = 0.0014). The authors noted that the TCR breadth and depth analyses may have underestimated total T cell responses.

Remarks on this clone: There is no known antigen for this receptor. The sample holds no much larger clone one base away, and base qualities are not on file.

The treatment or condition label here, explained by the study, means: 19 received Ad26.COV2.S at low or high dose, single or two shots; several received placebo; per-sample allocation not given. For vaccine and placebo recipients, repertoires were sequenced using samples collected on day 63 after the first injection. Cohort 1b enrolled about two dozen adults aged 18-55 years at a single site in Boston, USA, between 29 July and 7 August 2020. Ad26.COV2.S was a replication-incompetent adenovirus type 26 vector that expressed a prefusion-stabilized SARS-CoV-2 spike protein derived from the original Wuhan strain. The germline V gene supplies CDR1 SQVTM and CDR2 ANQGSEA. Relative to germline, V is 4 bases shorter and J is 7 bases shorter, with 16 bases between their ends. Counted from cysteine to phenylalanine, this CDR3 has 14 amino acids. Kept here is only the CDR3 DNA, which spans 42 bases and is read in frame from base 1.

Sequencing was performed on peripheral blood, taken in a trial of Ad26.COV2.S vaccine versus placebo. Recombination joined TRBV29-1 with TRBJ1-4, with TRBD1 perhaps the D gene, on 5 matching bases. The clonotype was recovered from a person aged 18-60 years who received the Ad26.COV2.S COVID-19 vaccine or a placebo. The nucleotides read TGCAGCGTTGTAGGGGACCGTGGAAGTGAAAAACTGTTTTTT. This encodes CSVVGDRGSEKLFF.